This T cell receptor beta chain appears in the sequencing data of a study of beta chain features in type 1 diabetes (dated by TCRdb to about 2018). Study-wide context: No differences in mean age, gender distribution, total cell number or subset yield were found between patients and healthy donors. A total of 90 million to 120 million sorted cells were examined across all samples, and a strong correlation was observed between cell number per subset and RNA yield. In the study, recently diagnosed type 1 diabetes patients and matched healthy donors were compared on the TCRB repertoires of their sorted circulating CD4+ T cell subsets. Whereas all 30 or so donors provided naive and central memory subsets, regulatory and stem cell-like memory subsets were isolated from just 8 patients and roughly 8 healthy donors. Here is what the overall study found, with its caveats: Shorter templates might have been favored by PCR, but patient and control samples were amplified and corrected together, so both groups would have been affected equally by any skew. Naive, central memory and regulatory TCRB repertoires appeared more similar among patients than among healthy donors. In all four CD4+ subsets, TCRB CDR3 length was moderately but significantly shorter in type 1 diabetes patients. Because cDNA was sequenced instead of genomic DNA, highly expressing activated cells could be over-represented, though the groups showed no difference in activation or CD3 levels. HLA sub-analyses involved small numbers of individuals, so any influence of HLA type on TCRB rearrangement remained unresolved. At VDJ recombination sites, type 1 diabetes patients had fewer insertions and more deleted nucleotides, which implies abnormalities in thymic rearrangement.

Points on this clone: Its target antigen remains unknown. Base qualities are not provided; no much larger clone lies one nucleotide away.

The High Capacity cDNA Reverse Transcription Kit was used to reverse transcribe all of the isolated RNA, meaning that expressed TCRB transcripts were what got sequenced. Deep immunoSEQ sequencing was applied to naive, central memory and regulatory T cell samples, giving an average of approximately 3.8 million total reads per sample. Sorted cells were lysed in RLT buffer and RNA was extracted with DNase-treated RNeasy Micro or Mini kits, depending on cell number. To prevent cross-contamination, each cell subset was processed individually, whereas patient and healthy donor samples were processed jointly. Using the immunoSEQ multiplex PCR, TCRB sequences were amplified from cDNA into 87-bp fragments spanning the CDR3 region. Sequencing of the amplicons was performed on the Illumina HiSeq platform. The study's own analysis went as follows. PCR bias was computationally corrected using synthetic template baselines, reads within Hamming distance 2 were collapsed, and singletons that could not be merged were discarded. Reads were aligned against IMGT so that V, D and J genes, CDR3 length and insertions or deletions at six rearrangement sites could be assigned. Within each subset, clonotype counts were normalized to sorted cell number, after which true diversity and Gini coefficients were computed with the tcR R package. The overlap coefficient, calculated on TCRB nucleotide sequences, was used to quantify repertoire sharing. Out-of-frame TCRB sequences from naive cells were analyzed as a proxy for the pre-selection repertoire. TCRdb obtained this table from immuneACCESS and retained in-frame rearrangements with V and J assigned. These tables miss some clones; where compared with another copy, unresolved V genes account for less than half of the shortfall, and the remainder is unexplained. From that table come the V and J calls and clone size; the DNA was used to work out D and trimming. The sample profile shows hundreds of thousands of clones; 15% to 19% of them were found once. Roughly 0.098% of the sample belongs to the ten largest clones.

The CDR3 contains 16 residues, cysteine and phenylalanine counted. Left in the record is the CDR3 DNA by itself, 48 bases read in frame from the first base. A distance of 16 bases separates the germline ends of V and J, which lose 3 bases and 1 base respectively. CDR1 LGHNA and CDR2 YNFKEQ are derived from the germline V gene. From each donor, a single peripheral blood sample of roughly 0.11 L on average was drawn into heparinised tubes. Naive, central memory, regulatory and stem cell-like memory CD4+ T cells were sorted on a BD FACSAria II using a panel including CD45RO, CCR7, CD25, CD127, CD95 and CD27. A purity above 95% was achieved for all sorted populations. PBMCs were isolated immediately by Lymphoprep density gradient centrifugation and stained directly without culture. So that batch effects would be minimized, each experiment stained and sorted samples in pairs, pairing one healthy donor with one patient.

The sequence links TRBV4-2 to TRBJ2-7; the D gene is possibly TRBD2, with 5 bases matching. This clonotype originated in a man aged 18 to 35 in good health. The sequenced sample was naive CD4+ T cells from blood. Read against the paper, the sample's cell subset or site label means: true naive CD4+ T cells. The CDR3 amino acid sequence is: CASSHARSGNSYEQYF. The bases read TGTGCCAGCAGCCATGCGAGGTCGGGAAATTCCTACGAGCAGTACTTC.